One and the same sample provided the 11 T cell receptor beta chains below, sequenced in a study of blood T cell repertoires in COVID-19. Repertoires were generated with immunoSEQ multiplex PCR, while TCRdb's copy carries only in-frame clones and drops some. Of about 180,000 clones in the sample, roughly 81% are singletons; the top ten hold over 9.5%. The sequenced material came from peripheral blood. The receptor set was obtained from a woman older than 75 with COVID-19, enrolled during active disease.

This sequence joins TRBV14 and TRBJ2-5; 9 nucleotides match TRBD1. The V gene end was trimmed by 4 bases and the J gene end by 4 bases; junction bases not matched to a gene: 1. The CDR3 runs to 13 residues. Germline-derived CDR1 and CDR2 are SGHDN and FVKESK. CDR3: CASSPGQGETQYF. The CDR3 DNA follows: TGTGCCAGCAGCCCGGGACAGGGAGAGACCCAGTACTTC. The variable domain in full, with the rest retrieved from reference TRBV14 and TRBJ2-5, is EAGVTQFPSHSVIEKGQTVTLRCDPISGHDNLYWYRRVMGKEIKFLLHFVKESKQDESGMPNNRFLAERTGGTYSTLKVQPAELEDSGVYFCASSPGQGETQYFGPGTRLLVL.

This chain joins TRBV3-1 (or the pseudogene TRBV3-2) and TRBJ2-1; D may be TRBD2 (6 bases). CDR1 is LGHDT and CDR2 is YNNKEL in the germline V gene (reference sequence). The CDR3 has 15 amino acids. V gave up 5 bases and J gave up 9 bases, with 20 bases separating them. CDR3 sequence (DNA): TGTGCCAGCAGCATTCTAGCGCGGAGTGTTAGTGAGCAGTTCTTC. Its protein product is CASSILARSVSEQFF.

This chain joins TRBV7-8 and TRBJ1-1; 8 nucleotides agree with TRBD1. Germline V gene data show CDR1 as SGHVS and CDR2 as FQNEAQ. The CDR3 is made up of 15 amino acids. V was clipped by 1 base and J by 4 bases; unmatched bases: 5. The CDR3 loop reads CASSLVGQGSTEAFF. In nucleotides, the CDR3 is TGTGCCAGCAGCTTAGTAGGACAGGGAAGCACTGAAGCTTTCTTT.

This clone has a handful of counts. The CDR3 nucleotides are TGTGCCAGCAGCTTCCTGGACAGGAAGGTCTATGGCTACACCTTC. Translating gives CASSFLDRKVYGYTF. V gene TRBV5-6 combines with J gene TRBJ1-2; TRBD1 agrees at 7 bases. The CDR3 is 15 residues long. V dropped 2 bases and J dropped 4; count of bases not matched to a gene: 8. Germline V CDR1 and CDR2: SGHDT, YYEEEE.

This clone showed up just a few times. The chain employs TRBV6-2 or TRBV6-3 and TRBJ2-7; perhaps TRBD1 as D (6 bases). Germline V gene lookup returns CDR1 MNHEY and CDR2 SVGEGT. There are 14 residues in the CDR3. V was cut by 4 bases and J by 0 bases, with 10 bases left in between. CDR3 residues: CASSLGGLSYEQYF. DNA of the CDR3: TGTGCCAGCAGTTTAGGGGGTCTCTCCTACGAGCAGTACTTC.

The J gene is TRBJ2-7, the V gene TRBV2; a possible D gene is TRBD1 (6 bases). Trimming shortened V by 3 bases and J by 2 bases, and 11 bases separated the two germline ends. CDR3 length equals 14 residues. Germline V CDR1 and CDR2: SNHLY, FYNNEI. CDR3 sequence: CASSEGAWTYEQYF. CDR3 bases: TGTGCCAGCAGTGAGGGGGCGTGGACCTACGAGCAGTACTTC. The variable domain in full, completed from reference TRBV2 and TRBJ2-7, reads EPEVTQTPSHQVTQMGQEVILRCVPISNHLYFYWYRQILGQKVEFLVSFYNNEISEKSEIFDDQFSVERPDGSNFTLKIRSTKLEDSAMYFCASSEGAWTYEQYFGPGTRLTVT.

The chain joins TRBV12-1 to TRBJ1-3; TRBD1 is the table's D call, not checked against the DNA. TRBV12-1 represents a pseudogene. This CDR3 is 11 amino acids long. CDR3 DNA: TGTGCCACCGCACCCCAGAACACCATATATTTT. It encodes CATAPQNTIYF.

The CDR3 sequence is CASSLVGTGYRGYEQYF. CDR3 nucleotide sequence: TGTGCCAGCAGCTTAGTAGGGACAGGGTATAGGGGCTACGAGCAGTACTTC. V gene TRBV7-2 combines with J gene TRBJ2-7; 9 positions match TRBD1. The CDR3 extends over 17 amino acids. After removal of 1 base from V and 3 bases from J, the junction contained 10 bases not matched to a gene. Germline values: CDR1 SGHTA, CDR2 FQGNSA.

V and J are TRBV4-1 and TRBJ2-2, with a weak D call TRBD2 (6 bases). The CDR3 consists of 16 residues. Trimming cost V 4 bases and J 2 bases, with 14 bases left between them. CDR1 and CDR2 from the germline V gene are MGHRA and YSYEKL. The CDR3 loop is CASSLTGVLNTGELFF. CDR3 bases: TGCGCCAGCAGCCTGACGGGAGTCCTAAACACCGGGGAGCTGTTTTTT.

This chain joins TRBV7-8 and TRBJ1-6; D perhaps matches TRBD1 (5 bases). V gave up 2 bases and J gave up 7 bases, with 15 bases separating them. The CDR3 runs to 16 residues. Germline CDR1 SGHVS, CDR2 FQNEAQ. The CDR3: CASSLMAAGGNSPLHF. CDR3 nucleotide sequence: TGTGCCAGCAGCTTAATGGCGGCTGGGGGGAATTCACCCCTCCACTTT.

The chain has TRBV29-1 and TRBJ1-3; D is undetermined. The CDR3 extends over 14 amino acids. Per germline, CDR1 SQVTM and CDR2 ANQGSEA. The V gene lost 5 bases and the J gene lost 0 bases, with 11 bases spanning the gap. The CDR3 is CSVLWQNSGNTIYF. The CDR3 region has the DNA TGCAGCGTTCTCTGGCAAAACTCTGGAAACACCATATATTTT. Based on the CDR3 plus reference TRBV29-1 and TRBJ1-3, the full variable domain is SAVISQKPSRDICQRGTSLTIQCQVDSQVTMMFWYRQQPGQSLTLIATANQGSEATYESGFVIDKFPISRPNLTFSTLTVSNMSPEDSSIYLCSVLWQNSGNTIYFGEGSWLTVV.